This T cell receptor beta chain was observed in a study of blood T cell repertoires in COVID-19. In the study overall: Donors in the United States, Italy and Spain gave samples during acute or convalescent COVID-19. T cells, B-cell-depleted T cells, or PBMCs supplied cDNA or gDNA.

CDR1 and CDR2 from the germline V gene are MGHRA and YSYEKL. CDR3 length: 16 residues. V lost 0 bases to trimming and J lost 4 bases, with 15 bases between them. Original processing notes: Cell counts per sample came from amplifying reference gene primers. Sequencing used immunoSEQ multiplex PCR; TCRdb keeps in-frame clones, though not all of them. V and J calls and clone size are those listed in that table; D and trimming were worked out from the DNA. This table has roughly 100,000 clones, approximately 92% appearing once. This receptor was obtained from a woman aged 45-65 years with COVID-19, enrolled during active disease. The chain employs TRBV4-1 and TRBJ1-2; a possible D gene is TRBD1 (6 bases). The material sequenced was peripheral blood. For the CDR3, the DNA is TGCGCCAGCAGCCAAGACCTAGCCCGACAGGTCTATGGCTACACCTTC. Protein product: CASSQDLARQVYGYTF.